These 26 T cell receptor beta chains came from one sample sequenced in a study of blood T cell repertoires in COVID-19. Only in-frame clones appear in the TCRdb table, and some are missing; sequencing was by immunoSEQ multiplex PCR. The sample has around 190,000 clones, 86% seen once. Material: PBMCs or T cells enriched from blood (not recorded which). The receptors were sampled from a middle-aged man with acute COVID-19.

V and J are TRBV3-1 (or the pseudogene TRBV3-2) and TRBJ2-3; 10 bases are shared with TRBD1. V was clipped by 6 bases and J by 4 bases; unmatched bases: 7. Germline V lookup: CDR1 LGHDT, CDR2 YNNKEL (reference sequence). This CDR3 has 15 amino acids. The CDR3 here is CASRRTGGVPDTQYF. For the CDR3, the DNA is TGTGCCAGCAGAAGGACAGGGGGGGTCCCAGATACGCAGTATTTT.

The CDR3, as DNA: TGTGCCAGCAGACCTACCCGGGACAGGCGAGGGGGCTACACCTTC. Amino acids: CASRPTRDRRGGYTF. The V call is TRBV6-2 or TRBV6-3, the J call TRBJ1-2; the match to TRBD1 covers 8 bases. V shed 6 bases, J shed 8 bases, and the junction held 14 bases outside the gene matches. Per the germline V gene, CDR1 is MNHEY and CDR2 is SVGEGT. This CDR3 has 15 amino acids.

This chain links TRBV28 with TRBJ1-2, with D unresolved. The CDR3 runs to 12 residues. Germline V gene data show CDR1 as MDHEN and CDR2 as SYDVKM. Between the trimmed V and J ends, which lost 6 bases and 8 bases, there was a span of 13 bases. CDR3 sequence: CASSPPGIGYTF. CDR3 bases: TGTGCCAGCAGCCCCCCGGGAATAGGCTACACCTTC.

This clone showed up just once. The genes are TRBV7-2 and TRBJ2-7; TRBD1 might be the D (7 bases). Trimming stripped 5 bases from V and 5 bases from J, with 13 bases between. The CDR3 is 13 residues long. Germline values: CDR1 SGHTA, CDR2 FQGNSA. CDR3 region: CASSGQGGNEQYF. In DNA form, the CDR3 reads TGTGCCAGCAGCGGCCAGGGGGGAAACGAGCAGTACTTC.

The chain recombines TRBV7-2 with TRBJ2-5, with 8 bases that match TRBD2. This CDR3 comprises 14 residues. Germline-derived CDR1 and CDR2 are SGHTA and FQGNSA. Unmatched junction bases numbered 2, after V lost 1 base and J lost 4 bases. The CDR3 coding sequence is TGTGCCAGCAGCTTAGTACGGGGGGGAGAGACCCAGTACTTC. This sequence encodes CASSLVRGGETQYF.

The V call is TRBV5-1, the J call TRBJ2-5; TRBD1 might be the D (5 bases). The germline V and J ends were trimmed by 0 bases and 3 bases, with 9 bases remaining between them. The germline V gene encodes CDR1 SGHRS and CDR2 YFSETQ. This CDR3 is 14 amino acids long. In nucleotides, the CDR3 is TGCGCCAGCAGCTTGGGGACACAAGAAGAGACCCAGTACTTC. Its translation is CASSLGTQEETQYF. Full variable domain (missing parts from reference TRBV5-1 and TRBJ2-5): KAGVTQTPRYLIKTRGQQVTLSCSPISGHRSVSWYQQTPGQGLQFLFEYFSETQRNKGNFPGRFSGRQFSNSRSEMNVSTLELGDSALYLCASSLGTQEETQYFGPGTRLLVL.

The CDR3 region is CASSTGQGAYLGTEAFF. For the CDR3, the DNA is TGCGCCAGCAGCACGGGACAGGGGGCTTATTTAGGCACTGAAGCTTTCTTT. The V and J genes are TRBV5-1 and TRBJ1-1; 12 nucleotides line up with TRBD1. Germline CDR1 is SGHRS and CDR2 is YFSETQ. This CDR3 has 17 amino acids. Trimming took 4 bases from V and 4 from J; bases not matched to a gene: 11. Full variable domain (remainder filled in from reference TRBV5-1 and TRBJ1-1): KAGVTQTPRYLIKTRGQQVTLSCSPISGHRSVSWYQQTPGQGLQFLFEYFSETQRNKGNFPGRFSGRQFSNSRSEMNVSTLELGDSALYLCASSTGQGAYLGTEAFFGQGTRLTVV.

The chain recombines TRBV27 with TRBJ1-5; TRBD1 matches at 9 bases. V was clipped by 2 bases and J by 6 bases; unmatched bases: 2. Germline V gene data show CDR1 as MNHEY and CDR2 as SMNVEV (reference sequence). There are 14 residues in the CDR3. CDR3 sequence reads: CASSLQTGGQPQHF. Here the CDR3 DNA reads TGTGCCAGCAGTTTACAGACAGGGGGTCAGCCCCAGCATTTT.

The genes are TRBV2 and TRBJ2-1; 9 nucleotides line up with TRBD2. The CDR3 is made up of 13 amino acids. CDR1 SNHLY and CDR2 FYNNEI come from the germline V gene. The V and J ends lost 11 bases and 8 bases, in that order; junction bases with no gene match: 10. The CDR3 reads CAGRTSALHEQFF. Here the CDR3 DNA reads TGTGCCGGTAGGACTAGCGCCCTCCATGAGCAGTTCTTC.

The chain joins TRBV28 to TRBJ1-1; a possible D gene is TRBD1 (6 bases). There are 15 residues in the CDR3. Between the trimmed V and J ends, which lost 7 bases and 2 bases, there was a span of 17 bases. Germline CDR1 MDHEN, CDR2 SYDVKM. CDR3 sequence reads: CASNPSDRLNTEAFF. In DNA form, the CDR3 reads TGTGCCAGCAACCCCTCGGACAGATTAAACACTGAAGCTTTCTTT.

The table lists this clone with a count of one. The chain employs TRBV9 and TRBJ1-4; 7 bases map to TRBD1. Germline CDR1 reads SGDLS; CDR2 reads YYNGEE. The CDR3 runs to 16 residues. Trimming removed 6 bases from V and 3 bases from J; junction bases left unmatched: 11. The CDR3 reads CASTTDHTGANEKLFF. The CDR3, as DNA: TGTGCCAGCACCACTGATCACACAGGGGCTAATGAAAAACTGTTTTTT.

The CDR3 reads CASSPIQFAGTGMNTEAFF. Here the CDR3 DNA reads TGTGCCAGCTCACCAATACAGTTCGCCGGGACAGGTATGAACACTGAAGCTTTCTTT. The chain has TRBV18 and TRBJ1-1; TRBD1 matches 8 bases. V lost 2 bases and J lost 0; bases outside the gene matches: 14. The CDR3 has 19 residues. Looked up from germline, CDR1 is KGHSH and CDR2 is LQKENI.

This chain uses TRBV18 with TRBJ1-1; D gene ambiguous. Trimming shortened V by 3 bases and J by 1 base, and 6 bases separated the two germline ends. Germline V gene data show CDR1 as KGHSH and CDR2 as LQKENI. This CDR3 region has 13 residues. The CDR3 DNA sequence: TGTGCCAGCTCACCTACTCGGAACACTGAAGCTTTCTTT. This translates into CASSPTRNTEAFF.

This chain uses TRBV3-1 (or the pseudogene TRBV3-2) with TRBJ2-1, with 10 nucleotides matching TRBD2. The V segment lost 3 bases and the J segment 6 bases; nucleotides outside the gene matches: 11. Germline loops: CDR1 LGHDT, CDR2 YNNKEL (reference sequence). This CDR3 is 17 amino acids long. The CDR3 DNA is TGTGCCAGCAGCCATAAGTGGCCAGCGGGGGGGGGCAATGAGCAGTTCTTC. Translating gives CASSHKWPAGGGNEQFF.

The table lists this clone with a few counts. The CDR3 sequence is CASSFGTASNQPQHF. CDR3 bases: TGTGCCAGCAGCTTCGGGACAGCTAGCAATCAGCCCCAGCATTTT. The V gene is TRBV7-9, the J gene TRBJ1-5; 7 nucleotides line up with TRBD1. CDR3 length: 15 residues. Germline V gene sequence: CDR1 SEHNR, CDR2 FQNEAQ (reference sequence). V lost 3 bases and J lost 0; bases outside the gene matches: 2.

Only a few counts were recorded for this clone. This sequence joins TRBV19 and TRBJ2-7; perhaps TRBD2 as D (6 bases). Germline V gene data show CDR1 as LNHDA and CDR2 as SQIVND (reference sequence). This CDR3 has 12 residues. With 0 bases removed from V and 7 bases from J, the gap between germline ends came to 7 bases. The chain's CDR3 is CASSIDRGEQYF. CDR3 in DNA: TGTGCCAGTAGTATAGATCGGGGGGAGCAGTACTTC. Full variable domain (remainder filled in from reference TRBV19 and TRBJ2-7): DGGITQSPKYLFRKEGQNVTLSCEQNLNHDAMYWYRQDPGQGLRLIYYSQIVNDFQKGDIAEGYSVSREKKESFPLTVTSAQKNPTAFYLCASSIDRGEQYFGPGTRLTVT.

This chain uses TRBV7-6 with TRBJ1-1; D gene unclear. The length of the CDR3 is 15 residues. Germline lookup yields CDR1 SGHVS and CDR2 FNYEAQ. V lost 0 bases, J lost 5 bases, and 13 bases lay in between. The CDR3 DNA reads as TGTGCCAGCAGCTTAGCGAACGCGGGATGGACTGAAGCTTTCTTT. Amino acid sequence: CASSLANAGWTEAFF.

Written as DNA, the CDR3 is TGTGCCAGTAGACCTAGCGGGAGGGCCTTGGTCACCGGGGAGCTGTTTTTT. Its translation: CASRPSGRALVTGELFF. The chain is built from TRBV19 and TRBJ2-2; 12 nucleotides align to TRBD2. This CDR3 is 17 amino acids long. The V gene's germline CDR1 is LNHDA and CDR2 SQIVND (reference sequence). The V gene end was trimmed by 6 bases and the J gene end by 4 bases; junction bases not matched to a gene: 9.

The chain carries TRBV6-2 or TRBV6-3 and TRBJ1-5; 11 nucleotides line up with TRBD1. The CDR3 has 18 residues. Looked up from germline, CDR1 is MNHEY and CDR2 is SVGEGT. With 6 bases clipped from V and 4 bases from J, the junction kept 14 bases outside the gene matches. The CDR3 DNA reads as TGTGCCAGCAGCACCAGTCCGGGACAGGGGGGTGGAAATCAGCCCCAGCATTTT. Translating gives CASSTSPGQGGGNQPQHF.

The gene calls are TRBV12-5 and TRBJ1-6, with D possibly TRBD1 on 5 matching bases. V shed 0 bases and J shed 7 bases, with 10 bases lying between them. In germline, CDR1 is LGHNT, CDR2 FRNRAP. CDR3 length: 15 residues. The CDR3 is CASGLVSRANSPLHF. CDR3 DNA sequence: TGTGCTAGTGGTTTGGTAAGCAGGGCCAATTCACCCCTCCACTTT. Complete variable domain (other parts from reference TRBV12-5 and TRBJ1-6): DARVTQTPRHKVTEMGQEVTMRCQPILGHNTVFWYRQTMMQGLELLAYFRNRAPLDDSGMPKDRFSAEMPDATLATLKIQPSEPRDSAVYFCASGLVSRANSPLHFGNGTRLTVT.

The rearrangement uses TRBV19 and TRBJ2-1, with a possible D match to TRBD1 (5 bases). CDR3 length equals 12 residues. V dropped 8 bases and J dropped 10 bases, with 15 bases sitting between them. Germline lookup yields CDR1 LNHDA and CDR2 SQIVND (reference sequence). CDR3 bases: TGTGCCAGTTCCCACAAGGGGCGGGAGCAGTTCTTC. Protein sequence: CASSHKGREQFF.

This chain uses TRBV27 with TRBJ2-5; D possibly corresponds to TRBD2 (5 bases). Germline values: CDR1 MNHEY, CDR2 SMNVEV (reference sequence). Trimming stripped 6 bases from V and 5 bases from J, with 13 bases between. There are 13 residues in the CDR3. CDR3 protein: CASRSLSGETQYF. CDR3 nucleotides: TGTGCCAGCAGAAGTCTAAGCGGCGAGACCCAGTACTTC.

The chain links TRBV7-9 to TRBJ1-2; D unresolved. The CDR3 length is 16 residues. Germline V gene sequence: CDR1 SEHNR, CDR2 FQNEAQ (reference sequence). The V end was cut by 2 bases, the J end by 0 bases, with 13 bases between. CDR3 in amino acids: CASSLTATISNYGYTF. The CDR3 DNA follows: TGTGCCAGCAGCTTAACAGCTACCATATCTAACTATGGCTACACCTTC. The entire variable domain, with the rest obtained from reference TRBV7-9 and TRBJ1-2, is as follows: DTGVSQNPRHKITKRGQNVTFRCDPISEHNRLYWYRQTLGQGPEFLTYFQNEAQLEKSRLLSDRFSAERPKGSFSTLEIQRTEQGDSAMYLCASSLTATISNYGYTFGSGTRLTVV.

The V gene is TRBV27, the J gene TRBJ1-5, with D maybe TRBD1 (6 bases). Trimming removed 8 bases at V and 5 bases at J, with 19 bases between. Germline V lookup: CDR1 MNHEY, CDR2 SMNVEV (reference sequence). The CDR3 has 15 residues. The CDR3 DNA is TGTGCCAGCCGGAGATTGGCGGGGGGCGATCAGCCCCAGCATTTT. It codes for CASRRLAGGDQPQHF.

This clone has only one observation. The gene calls are TRBV10-3 and TRBJ1-6; D remains unclear. Germline CDR1 and CDR2: ENHRY and SYGVKD. This CDR3 spans 14 amino acids. V shed 5 bases and J shed 9 bases, with 14 bases lying between them. The CDR3: CAISKQSSPSPLHF. Here the CDR3 DNA reads TGTGCCATCAGTAAACAGTCCTCGCCTTCACCCCTCCACTTT.

The J gene is TRBJ2-7, the V gene TRBV30, with 9 bases matching TRBD1. CDR3 length: 14 residues. The V gene end was trimmed by 3 bases and the J gene end by 1 base; junction bases not matched to a gene: 4. From germline, CDR1 is GTSNPN and CDR2 SVGIG (reference sequence). The CDR3 reads CAWRSGTGSYEQYF. The DNA for the CDR3 is TGTGCCTGGAGGTCCGGGACAGGGTCCTACGAGCAGTACTTC.